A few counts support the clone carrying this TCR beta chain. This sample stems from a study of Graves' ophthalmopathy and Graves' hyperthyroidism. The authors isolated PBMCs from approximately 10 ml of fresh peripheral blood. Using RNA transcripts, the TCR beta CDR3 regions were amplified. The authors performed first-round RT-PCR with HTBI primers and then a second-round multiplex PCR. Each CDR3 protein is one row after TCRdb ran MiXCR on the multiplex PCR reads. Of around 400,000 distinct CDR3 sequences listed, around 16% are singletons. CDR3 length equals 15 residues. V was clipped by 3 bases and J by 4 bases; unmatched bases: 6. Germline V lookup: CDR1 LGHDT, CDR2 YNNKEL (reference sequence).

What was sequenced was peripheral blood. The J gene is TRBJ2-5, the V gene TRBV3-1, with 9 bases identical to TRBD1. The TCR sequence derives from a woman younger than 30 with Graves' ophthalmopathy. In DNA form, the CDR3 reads TGTGCCAGCAGCCAGGGGACAGGGCTAGGAGAGACCCAGTACTTC. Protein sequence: CASSQGTGLGETQYF.